These T cell receptor beta chains were read from a single sample in a study of blood T cell repertoires in COVID-19. Clones were read by immunoSEQ multiplex PCR, and TCRdb kept only the in-frame ones, dropping some. The data show approximately 200,000 clones, more than 75% seen once. Sequenced input: peripheral blood. Every receptor here comes from a man aged 35 to 55 with acute or convalescent COVID-19. Each CDR3 is given with its conserved first and last residue. The D gene is left open where the match is weak. Only part of the rows carry a size: once, few, many, or a class if the clone is expanded.

>-|TRBV7-8|TRBJ1-3|TRBD1
TGTGCCAGCAGCTCGACAGGGGGGACTGGAAACACCATATATTTT
CASSSTGGTGNTIYF
>-|TRBV6-1|TRBJ2-3|-
TGTGCCAGCAGTGAAGGTCGGCGGGGTACGCAGTATTTT
CASSEGRRGTQYF
>-|TRBV7-9|TRBJ1-4|TRBD1
TGTGCCAGCAGCTCTACAGGGGTAGTAGAAAAACTGTTTTTT
CASSSTGVVEKLFF
>-|TRBV18|TRBJ1-1|TRBD1
TGTGCCAGCTCACCAAAGGACAGGGCGGGGACTGAAGCTTTCTTT
CASSPKDRAGTEAFF
>-|TRBV5-6|TRBJ2-3|-
TGTGCCAGCAGCTTGGCCGGGACAGATACGCAGTATTTT
CASSLAGTDTQYF
>-|TRBV5-4|TRBJ1-1|-
TGTGCCAGCAGCTTGGCGGCTACGACGGGGACTGAAGCTTTCTTT
CASSLAATTGTEAFF
>-|TRBV28|TRBJ1-2|-
TGTGCCAGCAGTACCTGGACAGAGATCGTTAACTATGGCTACACCTTC
CASSTWTEIVNYGYTF
>-|TRBV7-6|TRBJ1-4|-
TGTGCATCCAGAGGCGGCGAAAAACTGTTTTTT
CASRGGEKLFF
>once|TRBV7-9|TRBJ2-7|TRBD2
TGTGCCAGCAGCTTTGTAGCGGGGGCCTACGAGCAGTACTTC
CASSFVAGAYEQYF
>-|TRBV7-9|TRBJ1-3|-
TGTGCCAGCAGCTTAGCCGGGAGCTCTGGAAACACCATATATTTT
CASSLAGSSGNTIYF
>-|TRBV5-8|TRBJ2-1|TRBD1
TGTGCCAGCAGCGGAACAGGGGGCGGCTACAATGAGCAGTTCTTC
CASSGTGGGYNEQFF
>-|TRBV7-9|TRBJ1-4|-
TGTGCCAGCAGCGAGGGTGCAACTAATGAAAAACTGTTTTTT
CASSEGATNEKLFF
>-|TRBV28|TRBJ1-2|-
TGTGCCAGCAGTTTATCCCCTATCGGCAGCTTGGGCGGCTACACCTTC
CASSLSPIGSLGGYTF
>once|TRBV11-2|TRBJ1-1|-
TGTGCCAGCAGCGCGTTTTTCTCCTTTACCGCTGAAGCTTTCTTT
CASSAFFSFTAEAFF
>-|TRBV19|TRBJ2-7|TRBD2
TGTGCCAGTAGTATGGTTGCGGGGGGGTCCCTCTACGAGCAGTACTTC
CASSMVAGGSLYEQYF
>-|TRBV4-3|TRBJ1-2|-
TGCGCCAGCAGCCAAGATTCACAGCAAATCTACTATGGCTACACCTTC
CASSQDSQQIYYGYTF
>-|TRBV5-1|TRBJ1-2|-
TGCGCCAGCAGCAAGGGACAACTCGTCGGCTATGGCTACACCTTC
CASSKGQLVGYGYTF
>-|TRBV2|TRBJ1-2|TRBD1
TGTGCCAGCAGTTCCCTGGGGGGACAGGGGGTAGGCTACACCTTC
CASSSLGGQGVGYTF
>-|TRBV3-1/TRBV3-2|TRBJ2-5|TRBD2
TGTGCCAGCAGCCAAGATCTTCTGAGCGGGGGGGCGGAGACCCAGTACTTC
CASSQDLLSGGAETQYF
>-|TRBV5-8|TRBJ2-1|-
TGTGCCAGCAGCTTGGTAGGCAGGGGAACACAGGATGAGCAGTTCTTC
CASSLVGRGTQDEQFF
>-|TRBV5-1|TRBJ2-2|TRBD1
TGCGCCAGCAGCCCCTCAGGGGGCTGGTACTCCGGGGAGCTGTTTTTT
CASSPSGGWYSGELFF
>-|TRBV12-3/TRBV12-4|TRBJ2-1|-
TGTGCCAGCAGTTTTGACGGAGATGAGCAGTTCTTC
CASSFDGDEQFF
>-|TRBV4-2|TRBJ2-1|TRBD1
TGTGCCAGCAGCCCGTGGACAGGGGGGCTCGGGCCCGATGAGCAGTTCTTC
CASSPWTGGLGPDEQFF
>-|TRBV5-1|TRBJ1-6|TRBD1
TGCGCCAGCAGCGTTGCCTGGGACAGGGGGAATTCACCCCTCCACTTT
CASSVAWDRGNSPLHF
>once|TRBV20-1|TRBJ2-5|TRBD2
TGCAGTGCGAGTCCCCTAGCGGGGGGGTTAGAGACCCAGTACTTC
CSASPLAGGLETQYF
>few|TRBV9|TRBJ1-1|TRBD1
TGTGCCAGCAGCCTAGAGGGGGCGCGGACTGAAGCTTTCTTT
CASSLEGARTEAFF
>once|TRBV27|TRBJ2-2|TRBD2
TGTGCCAGCAGTTTATACCCTAGCGGGGGAAACACCGGGGAGCTGTTTTTT
CASSLYPSGGNTGELFF
>-|TRBV11-2|TRBJ1-3|-
TGTGCCAGCAGCCCCGCAACAGGGTTGAGGGGAAACACCATATATTTT
CASSPATGLRGNTIYF
>-|TRBV12-5|TRBJ2-2|-
TGTGCTAGTGGTTTGGGACAGAGAACCGGGGAGCTGTTTTTT
CASGLGQRTGELFF
>-|TRBV9|TRBJ1-1|-
TGTGCCAGCAGCGTAGATCGGTTAGGGGCTGAAGCTTTCTTT
CASSVDRLGAEAFF
>-|TRBV2|TRBJ2-3|TRBD2
TGTGCCAGCAGTGGGCGGGGGGTAAGAGATACGCAGTATTTT
CASSGRGVRDTQYF
>once|TRBV19|TRBJ2-1|TRBD1
TGTGCCAGTGGGACAGGGGCCGGTGAGCAGTTCTTC
CASGTGAGEQFF
>-|TRBV30|TRBJ1-1|-
TGTGCCGTGAACCGGGACATAAACACTGAAGCTTTCTTT
CAVNRDINTEAFF
>-|TRBV2|TRBJ1-6|-
TGTGCCAGCAGCCTAGAGGGGGCACCCCTCCACTTT
CASSLEGAPLHF
>-|TRBV6-5|TRBJ2-7|-
TGTGCCAGCAGCCAAACAGGCTACGAGCAGTACTTC
CASSQTGYEQYF